The entry below describes one T cell receptor (beta chain). What it recognizes is unknown. This entry is derived from a study of siplizumab effects on memory and regulatory T cells. Study-wide results and caveats: The suppressive capacity of proliferating Tregs from siplizumab cultures remained unconfirmed. Unstimulated subsets captured only a minor fraction of alloreactive clones. Naive T cell populations appeared to exhibit greater diversity than memory cells and appeared to be major alloresponse contributors. Assignment of a naive or memory phenotype failed for roughly 80-96% of the proliferating CD4+ or CD8+ clones.

Libraries were prepared by immunoSEQ multiplex PCR; TCRdb keeps only in-frame clonotypes and omits some of them. Here the sample spans around 100,000 clones, about 94% being singletons. There are 16 residues in the CDR3. Between the trimmed V and J ends, which lost 3 bases and 5 bases, there was a span of 17 bases. CDR1 is LNHDA and CDR2 is SQIVND in the germline V gene (reference sequence). The clonotype comes from a human donor in good health. This rearrangement joins TRBV19 to TRBJ1-5, with D possibly TRBD1 on 5 matching bases. Sequences were obtained from non-Treg CD4+ T cells sorted from blood. CDR3 in DNA: TGTGCCAGTAGTATTGGAGTTTCGCGGGACCATCAGCCCCAGCATTTT. It codes for CASSIGVSRDHQPQHF.